Each of the 6 T cell receptor beta chains below was sequenced from the same sample in a study of T cell changes during pregnancy in multiple sclerosis. Generated by immunoSEQ multiplex PCR, the TCRdb table keeps only in-frame clones and is missing some. The profile shows fewer than 45,000 clones, around 92% of them singletons. Here the sequenced sample was CD4+ T cells from peripheral blood mononuclear cells, taken in the second trimester of pregnancy. The receptor set was obtained from a female donor in good health, enrolled as a control in a pregnancy study.

The CDR3 DNA follows: TGTGCCAGCAGACCCGGCAGGGGGAATGAGCAGTTCTTC. Residues: CASRPGRGNEQFF. The chain couples TRBV5-4 to TRBJ2-1; 7 nucleotides agree with TRBD1. Germline CDR1 reads SGHNT; CDR2 reads YYREEE (reference sequence). The length of the CDR3 is 13 residues. V lost 5 bases and J lost 7; bases outside the gene matches: 6.

This chain connects TRBV2 to TRBJ1-1, with 8 nucleotides matching TRBD1. Trimming removed 4 bases from V and 10 bases from J; junction bases left unmatched: 8. The CDR3 extends over 13 amino acids. The V gene's germline CDR1 is SNHLY and CDR2 FYNNEI. The CDR3 coding sequence is TGTGCCAGCAGTGGTAGACAGGGGTTGCCAGCTTTCTTT. Protein sequence: CASSGRQGLPAFF.

The rearrangement joins TRBV2 to TRBJ1-6, with D unclear. V was trimmed by 10 bases and J by 8 bases, leaving 18 bases between them. The CDR3 sequence is 14 residues long. Germline V CDR1 and CDR2: SNHLY, FYNNEI. The CDR3 bases are TGTGCCACCAGGACTTCTGTTGAGTATTCACCCCTCCACTTT. Its translation: CATRTSVEYSPLHF.

This clone was observed once. V and J are TRBV11-2 and TRBJ2-3; maybe TRBD2 (5 bases). In germline, CDR1 is SGHAT, CDR2 FQNNGV. Trimming cost V 5 bases and J 6 bases, with 18 bases left between them. The CDR3 loop spans 15 amino acids. CDR3: CASSRRLSGLDTQYF. In DNA, the CDR3 is TGTGCCAGCAGCCGGAGACTATCGGGGTTGGATACGCAGTATTTT.

As concerns this clone: Mismatch with germline at one junction end may stem from a read error. V usage is TRBV27 and J usage is TRBJ2-7; unclear D gene. This CDR3 has 8 amino acids. CDR1 MNHEY and CDR2 SMNVEV come from the germline V gene (reference sequence). DNA of the CDR3: TGTGCCATCGTCGCGGAGCTATTC. This gives the protein CAIVAELF.

The chain has TRBV6-1 and TRBJ1-5, with D perhaps matching TRBD1 (6 bases). Deletions cut 4 bases from V and 0 bases from J, with 19 bases between. CDR3 length: 18 residues. CDR1 MNHNS and CDR2 SASEGT come from the germline V gene. As DNA, the CDR3 is TGTGCCAGCAGTGGCAGAGGAACAGGGAGCGGTAGCAATCAGCCCCAGCATTTT. Protein sequence: CASSGRGTGSGSNQPQHF.